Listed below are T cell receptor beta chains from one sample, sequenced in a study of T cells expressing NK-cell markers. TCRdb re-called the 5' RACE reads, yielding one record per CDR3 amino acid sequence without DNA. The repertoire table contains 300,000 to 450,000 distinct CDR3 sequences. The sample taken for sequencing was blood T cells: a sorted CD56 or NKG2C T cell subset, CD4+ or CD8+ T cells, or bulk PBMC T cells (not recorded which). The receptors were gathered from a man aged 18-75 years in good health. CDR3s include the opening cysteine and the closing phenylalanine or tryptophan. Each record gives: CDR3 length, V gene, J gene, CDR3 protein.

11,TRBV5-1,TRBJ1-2,CASRTGGGYTF
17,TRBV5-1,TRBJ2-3,CASSPGWLAGSTDTQYF
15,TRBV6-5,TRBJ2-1,CASSYRGKQGNEQFF
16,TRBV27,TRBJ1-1,CASSSQRDRANTEAFF
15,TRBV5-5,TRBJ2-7,CASSLEWVSSYEQYF
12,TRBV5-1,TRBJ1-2,CASSLSQVGYTF
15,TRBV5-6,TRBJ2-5,CASSLRLAGTETQYF
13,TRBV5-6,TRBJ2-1,CASSAKPRGEQFF
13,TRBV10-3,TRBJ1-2,CAVQQGPNYGYTF
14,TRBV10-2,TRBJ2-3,CASSVGAGADTQYF
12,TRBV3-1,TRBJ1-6,CASSHEPGQLHF
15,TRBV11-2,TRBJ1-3,CASSFHRDPGNTIYF
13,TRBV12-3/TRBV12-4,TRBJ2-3,CASSLPPVDTQYF
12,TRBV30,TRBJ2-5,CAWKGAGETQYF
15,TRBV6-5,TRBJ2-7,CASRWTGGAGYEQYF
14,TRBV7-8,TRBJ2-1,CASSRDRSYNEQFF
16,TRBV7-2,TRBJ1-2,CASSLAQGTNNYGYTF
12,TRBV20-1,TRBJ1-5,CSARETGRRQHF
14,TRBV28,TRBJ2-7,CASSFRRGSYEQYF
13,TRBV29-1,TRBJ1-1,CSVIQVANTEAFF
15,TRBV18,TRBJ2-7,CASSPGGPLPHEQYF
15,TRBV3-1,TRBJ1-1,CASSQGWSRYTEAFF
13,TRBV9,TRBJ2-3,CASSNILTDTQYF
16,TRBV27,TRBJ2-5,CASSSLTGGVQETQYF
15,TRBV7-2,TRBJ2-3,CASSFSGLAADTQYF
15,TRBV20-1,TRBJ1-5,CSARAPRVPNQPQHF
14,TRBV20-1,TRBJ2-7,CSARATGGVYEQYF
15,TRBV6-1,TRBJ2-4,CASSTPGTAKNIQYF
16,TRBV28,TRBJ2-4,CASSSLRVEKRDIQYF
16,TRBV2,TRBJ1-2,CASSEALRRQGQRYTF
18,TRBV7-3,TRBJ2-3,CASSLQGLRGRSTDTQYF
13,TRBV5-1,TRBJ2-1,CASSSQNYNEQFF
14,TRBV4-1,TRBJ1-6,CASSQALLNSPLHF
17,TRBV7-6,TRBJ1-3,CASSLGQGSGAGNTIYF
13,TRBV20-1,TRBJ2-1,CSALPSWEDEQFF
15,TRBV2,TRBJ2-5,CASSPERARKETQYF
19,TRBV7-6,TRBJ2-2,CASSRKEAGQGVDTGELFF
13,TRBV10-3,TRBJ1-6,CATRDGRSSPLHF
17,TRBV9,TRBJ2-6,CASSSDRGDSGANVLTF
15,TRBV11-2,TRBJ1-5,CASSLGPLPNQPQHF
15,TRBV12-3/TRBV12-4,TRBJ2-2,CASSLDRTNTGELFF
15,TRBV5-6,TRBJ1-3,CASSIRTGGGNTIYF
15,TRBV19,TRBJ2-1,CASSGTSGAYNEQFF
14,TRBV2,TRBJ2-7,CASSDLPGGFEQYF
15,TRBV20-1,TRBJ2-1,CSAPRGASLYNEQFF
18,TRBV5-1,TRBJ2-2,CASSLTEPGVANTGELFF
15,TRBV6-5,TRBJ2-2,CASSYRWGSAGELFF
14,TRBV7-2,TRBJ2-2,CASSRRTRTGELFF
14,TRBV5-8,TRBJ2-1,CASSLEGASNEQFF